The rows below give T cell receptor beta chains drawn from one sample of a study of T cell changes during pregnancy in multiple sclerosis. Method: immunoSEQ multiplex PCR; TCRdb's copy keeps in-frame clones and lacks some. The repertoire holds about 98,000 clones, with 92% as singletons. The source was peripheral blood, collected after pregnancy. These receptors were collected from a female donor in good health, enrolled as a control in a pregnancy study. Each CDR3 is given with its conserved first and last residue. Fields, in order: V gene, clone size, D gene, J gene, CDR3 protein. The D gene is left open where the match is weak. Some rows have no size entry. The others give once, few or many, or a class for an expanded clone.

V gene: TRBV5-4; clone size: .; D gene: TRBD1; J gene: TRBJ2-7; CDR3 protein: CASSRGQGAQVYEQYF
V gene: TRBV19; clone size: .; D gene: TRBD2; J gene: TRBJ2-7; CDR3 protein: CASRSGGLDEQYF
V gene: TRBV19; clone size: once; D gene: TRBD2; J gene: TRBJ2-3; CDR3 protein: CASRPAGLSGVTDTQYF
V gene: TRBV6-1; clone size: .; D gene: TRBD2; J gene: TRBJ2-1; CDR3 protein: CASSEGSGGAGEQFF
V gene: TRBV7-9; clone size: .; D gene: TRBD1; J gene: TRBJ2-7; CDR3 protein: CASSFWTGGVYEQYF
V gene: TRBV29-1; clone size: .; D gene: .; J gene: TRBJ1-5; CDR3 protein: CSVGQGIGQPQHF
V gene: TRBV7-9; clone size: once; D gene: TRBD1; J gene: TRBJ1-5; CDR3 protein: CASSLGTGGGHSSNQPQHF
V gene: TRBV5-5; clone size: .; D gene: .; J gene: TRBJ1-5; CDR3 protein: CASSPGHGNQPQHF
V gene: TRBV19; clone size: .; D gene: .; J gene: TRBJ1-6; CDR3 protein: CASSIVGGSNSPLHF
V gene: TRBV4-1; clone size: once; D gene: TRBD1; J gene: TRBJ1-5; CDR3 protein: CASSQDRGSNQPQHF
V gene: TRBV5-1; clone size: .; D gene: TRBD2; J gene: TRBJ2-1; CDR3 protein: CASSPTSGRFDEQFF
V gene: TRBV2; clone size: few; D gene: .; J gene: TRBJ1-1; CDR3 protein: CASHSTGNTEAFF
V gene: TRBV19; clone size: .; D gene: TRBD2; J gene: TRBJ2-7; CDR3 protein: CASSQGLAGGYSSYEQYF
V gene: TRBV29-1; clone size: once; D gene: TRBD2; J gene: TRBJ2-1; CDR3 protein: CSVLRTSGGVYNEQFF
V gene: TRBV11-1; clone size: .; D gene: .; J gene: TRBJ2-1; CDR3 protein: CASSREVRYNEQFF
V gene: TRBV15; clone size: .; D gene: .; J gene: TRBJ2-7; CDR3 protein: CATSRVPSESYEQYF
V gene: TRBV6-1; clone size: .; D gene: .; J gene: TRBJ1-2; CDR3 protein: CASSETPGVDYGYTF
V gene: TRBV2; clone size: .; D gene: .; J gene: TRBJ2-3; CDR3 protein: CASTLGDAGTDTQYF
V gene: TRBV9; clone size: .; D gene: .; J gene: TRBJ2-5; CDR3 protein: CASSVRGAGETQYF
V gene: TRBV7-8; clone size: .; D gene: .; J gene: TRBJ1-5; CDR3 protein: CASSPEQGANQPQHF
V gene: TRBV6-6; clone size: .; D gene: TRBD1; J gene: TRBJ2-1; CDR3 protein: CASGQGGLYNEQFF
V gene: TRBV5-8; clone size: .; D gene: .; J gene: TRBJ2-1; CDR3 protein: CASTRGLEKKVDEQFF
V gene: TRBV7-2; clone size: .; D gene: .; J gene: TRBJ2-4; CDR3 protein: CASSSSGKNIQYF
V gene: TRBV27; clone size: .; D gene: .; J gene: TRBJ1-1; CDR3 protein: CASSLQGYTEAFF
V gene: TRBV27; clone size: .; D gene: .; J gene: TRBJ2-7; CDR3 protein: CASRSGGTVYEQYF
V gene: TRBV11-3; clone size: .; D gene: .; J gene: TRBJ2-2; CDR3 protein: CASRPRGTGELFF
V gene: TRBV19; clone size: .; D gene: .; J gene: TRBJ1-1; CDR3 protein: CASSIVGGTTEAFF
V gene: TRBV6-1; clone size: .; D gene: .; J gene: TRBJ2-7; CDR3 protein: CASNTEGPGEQYF
V gene: TRBV2; clone size: few; D gene: .; J gene: TRBJ1-5; CDR3 protein: CASGAGRTRNQPQHF
V gene: TRBV7-8; clone size: .; D gene: .; J gene: TRBJ1-1; CDR3 protein: CASSDYQNTEAFF
V gene: TRBV9; clone size: .; D gene: .; J gene: TRBJ2-3; CDR3 protein: CASTSPGGTDTQYF
V gene: TRBV28; clone size: .; D gene: TRBD1; J gene: TRBJ2-2; CDR3 protein: CASSYRQGTGSNTGELFF
V gene: TRBV27; clone size: .; D gene: TRBD1; J gene: TRBJ2-3; CDR3 protein: CASSYGQGATDTQYF
V gene: TRBV4-1; clone size: few; D gene: .; J gene: TRBJ1-2; CDR3 protein: CASSQIYRLANYGYTF
V gene: TRBV6-6; clone size: .; D gene: .; J gene: TRBJ1-2; CDR3 protein: CASSYPDPSRYGYTF
V gene: TRBV2; clone size: .; D gene: .; J gene: TRBJ1-6; CDR3 protein: CASTEDSSHSPLHF
V gene: TRBV19; clone size: .; D gene: .; J gene: TRBJ2-3; CDR3 protein: CASSIGGTTDTQYF
V gene: TRBV2; clone size: .; D gene: .; J gene: TRBJ1-2; CDR3 protein: CASGLSYTF
V gene: TRBV10-1; clone size: .; D gene: TRBD1; J gene: TRBJ1-2; CDR3 protein: CASSDGQGRGGYTF
V gene: TRBV9; clone size: .; D gene: .; J gene: TRBJ2-5; CDR3 protein: CASSAEQGYSGTQYF
V gene: TRBV5-4; clone size: .; D gene: .; J gene: TRBJ1-4; CDR3 protein: CVSSRRETNEKLFF
V gene: TRBV2; clone size: once; D gene: .; J gene: TRBJ2-7; CDR3 protein: CASRADSYEQYF
V gene: TRBV18; clone size: .; D gene: TRBD1; J gene: TRBJ1-2; CDR3 protein: CASSPNGQGTGYTF
V gene: TRBV12-5; clone size: .; D gene: .; J gene: TRBJ2-5; CDR3 protein: CASGWDSPLETQYF